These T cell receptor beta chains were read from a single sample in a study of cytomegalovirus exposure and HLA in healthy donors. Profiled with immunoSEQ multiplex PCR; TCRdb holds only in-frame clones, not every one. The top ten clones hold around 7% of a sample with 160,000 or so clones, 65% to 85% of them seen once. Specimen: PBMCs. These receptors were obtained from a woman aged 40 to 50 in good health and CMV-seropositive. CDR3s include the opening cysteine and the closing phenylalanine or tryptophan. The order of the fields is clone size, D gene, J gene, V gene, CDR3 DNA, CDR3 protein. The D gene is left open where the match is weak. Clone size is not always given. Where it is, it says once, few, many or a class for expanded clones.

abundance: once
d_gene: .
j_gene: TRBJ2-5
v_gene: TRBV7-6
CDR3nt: TGTGCCAGCAGACATCCCAGGGTTCAGGGCGCAGAGACCCAGTACTTC
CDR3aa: CASRHPRVQGAETQYF

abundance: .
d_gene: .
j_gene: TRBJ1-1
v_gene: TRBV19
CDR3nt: TGTGCCAGTAGTGCAGACGGGGGGAACACTGAAGCTTTCTTT
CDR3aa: CASSADGGNTEAFF

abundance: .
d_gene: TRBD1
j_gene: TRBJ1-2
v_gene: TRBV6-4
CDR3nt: TGTGCCAGCAGAAAACCCCGGGACAGGGCTTACTATGGCTACACCTTC
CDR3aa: CASRKPRDRAYYGYTF

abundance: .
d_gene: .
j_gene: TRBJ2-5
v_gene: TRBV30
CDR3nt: TGTGCCTGGAGTGTGAGTAGGAGAGAAGAGACCCAGTACTTC
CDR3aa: CAWSVSRREETQYF

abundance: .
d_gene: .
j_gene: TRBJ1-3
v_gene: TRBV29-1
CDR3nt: TGCAGCGTTGAAGGGGGGCTTGGAGGAAACACCATATATTTT
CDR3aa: CSVEGGLGGNTIYF

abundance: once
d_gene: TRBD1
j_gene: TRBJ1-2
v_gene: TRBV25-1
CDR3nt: TGTGCCAGCAGCACAAGCGGACAGGTCGATTACACCTTC
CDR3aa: CASSTSGQVDYTF

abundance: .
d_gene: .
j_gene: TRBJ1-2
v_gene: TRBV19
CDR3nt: TGTGCCAGTAGTATAGTCCGAGGACAAGGGGGCTACACCTTC
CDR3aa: CASSIVRGQGGYTF

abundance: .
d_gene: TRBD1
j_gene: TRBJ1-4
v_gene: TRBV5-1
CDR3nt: TGCGCCAGCAGCTTGACGGGACAGGTAGCTAATGAAAAACTGTTTTTT
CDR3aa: CASSLTGQVANEKLFF

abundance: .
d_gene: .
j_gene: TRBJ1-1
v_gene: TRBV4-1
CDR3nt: TGCGCCAGCAGCCAAGAAGGGGGGGGGCGCGAATGGTTGACTGAAGCTTTCTTT
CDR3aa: CASSQEGGGREWLTEAFF

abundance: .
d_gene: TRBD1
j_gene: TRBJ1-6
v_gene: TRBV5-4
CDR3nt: TGTGCCAGCAGCAAGACAGGGTCTGGAAATTCACCCCTCCACTTT
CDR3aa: CASSKTGSGNSPLHF

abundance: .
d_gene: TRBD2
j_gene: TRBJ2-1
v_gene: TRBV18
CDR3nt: TGTGCCAGCTCACCCGGGACTAGCGGGGGGGCCCGCGAGCAGTTCTTC
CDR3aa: CASSPGTSGGAREQFF

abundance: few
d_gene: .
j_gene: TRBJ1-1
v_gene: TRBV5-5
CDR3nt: TGTGCCAGCAGCTTGGTTGGCAGTTTAGAAGCTTTCTTT
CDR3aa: CASSLVGSLEAFF

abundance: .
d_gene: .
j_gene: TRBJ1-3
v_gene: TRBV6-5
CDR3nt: TGTGCCAGCAGCACCCGGATATTTGGAGACACCATATATTTT
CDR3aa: CASSTRIFGDTIYF

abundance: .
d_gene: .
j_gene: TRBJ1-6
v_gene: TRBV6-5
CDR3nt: TGTGCCAGCAGTTACTCGGGGAGCTCCTATAATTCACCCCTCCACTTT
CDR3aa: CASSYSGSSYNSPLHF

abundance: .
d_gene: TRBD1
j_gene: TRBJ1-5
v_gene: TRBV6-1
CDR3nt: TGTGCCAGCAGTGAGTTGACAGGGCCTGGCGTCCAGCCCCAGCATTTT
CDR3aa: CASSELTGPGVQPQHF

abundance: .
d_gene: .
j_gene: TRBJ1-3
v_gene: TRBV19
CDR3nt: TGTGCCAGTAGTAGTCGTCTCCGAAACACCATATATTTT
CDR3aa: CASSSRLRNTIYF

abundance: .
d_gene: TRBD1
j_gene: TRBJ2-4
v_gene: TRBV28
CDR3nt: TGTGCCAGCAGCGATTATGGGGGACAGGATGGCAAAAACATTCAGTACTTC
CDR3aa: CASSDYGGQDGKNIQYF

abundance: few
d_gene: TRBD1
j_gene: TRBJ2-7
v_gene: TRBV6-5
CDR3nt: TGTGCCAGCACCGGGACAGGAGTCCCCGAGCAGTACTTC
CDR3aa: CASTGTGVPEQYF

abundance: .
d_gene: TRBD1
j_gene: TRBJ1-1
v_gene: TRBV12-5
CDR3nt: TGTGCTAGTGGTCTAACAGGGGGTACATCTTTCTTT
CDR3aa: CASGLTGGTSFF

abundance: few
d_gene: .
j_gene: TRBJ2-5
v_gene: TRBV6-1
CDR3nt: TGTGCCAGCAGTTCTGGGGACTTAGAGACCCAGTACTTC
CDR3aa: CASSSGDLETQYF

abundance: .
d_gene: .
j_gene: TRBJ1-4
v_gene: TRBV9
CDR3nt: TGTGCCAGCAGTCGGGATTCGGCTAATGAAAAACTGTTTTTT
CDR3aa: CASSRDSANEKLFF

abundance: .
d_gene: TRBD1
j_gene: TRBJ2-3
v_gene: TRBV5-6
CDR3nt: TGTGCCAGCAGTTTATACAGGGGTGATACGCAGTATTTT
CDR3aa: CASSLYRGDTQYF

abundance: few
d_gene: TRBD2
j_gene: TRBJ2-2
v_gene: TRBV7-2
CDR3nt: TGTGCCAGCAGCTTAATAGGTAGCGGGGCCGGGGAGCTGTTTTTT
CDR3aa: CASSLIGSGAGELFF

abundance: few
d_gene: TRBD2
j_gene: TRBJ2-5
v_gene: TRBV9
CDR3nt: TGTGCCAGCAGCGTAGCGGGGGGGGTCGGGGAGACCCAGTACTTC
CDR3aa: CASSVAGGVGETQYF

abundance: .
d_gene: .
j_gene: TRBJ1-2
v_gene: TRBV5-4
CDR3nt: TGTGCCAGCAGCCAAGACAGCACTTATGGCTACACCTTC
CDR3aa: CASSQDSTYGYTF

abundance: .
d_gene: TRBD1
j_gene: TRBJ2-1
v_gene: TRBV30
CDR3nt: TGTGCCTGGAGTTTAAACAGGGGGTACGACTCCTACAATGAGCAGTTCTTC
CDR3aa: CAWSLNRGYDSYNEQFF

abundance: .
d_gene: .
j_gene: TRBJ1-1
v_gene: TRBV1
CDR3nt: TGCACCAGTAGCCAAGACCCCGAGGAGGACTTGAACACTGAAGCTTTCTTT
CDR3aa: CTSSQDPEEDLNTEAFF

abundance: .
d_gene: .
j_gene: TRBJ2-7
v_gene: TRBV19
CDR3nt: TGTGCCAGTAGTGAAGACCGGGACAACGCCTACGAGCAGTACTTC
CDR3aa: CASSEDRDNAYEQYF

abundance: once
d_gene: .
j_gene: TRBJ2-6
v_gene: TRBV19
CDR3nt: TGTGCCAGTAGTATAGCCGGGACTGATTTCTCTGGGGCCAACGTCCTGACTTTC
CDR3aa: CASSIAGTDFSGANVLTF

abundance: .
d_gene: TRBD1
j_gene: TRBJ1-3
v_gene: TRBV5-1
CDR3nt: TGCGCCAGCAGCTTGGCCCCAGGGGGCGGCACCATATATTTT
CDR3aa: CASSLAPGGGTIYF

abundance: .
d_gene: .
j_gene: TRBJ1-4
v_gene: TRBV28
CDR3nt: TGTGCCAGCAGTTTCCCGGGGAATAATGAAAAACTGTTTTTT
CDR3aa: CASSFPGNNEKLFF

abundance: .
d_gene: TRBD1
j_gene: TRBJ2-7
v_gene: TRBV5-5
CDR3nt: TGTGCCAGCAGCTTGGAGACAGGGGGGTTCTACGAGCAGTACTTC
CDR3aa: CASSLETGGFYEQYF

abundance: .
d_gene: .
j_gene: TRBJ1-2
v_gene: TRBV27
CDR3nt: TGTGCCAGCAGTTTAGAGCCTAACTATGGCTACACCTTC
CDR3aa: CASSLEPNYGYTF

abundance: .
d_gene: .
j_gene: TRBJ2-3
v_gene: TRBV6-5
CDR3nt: TGTGCCAGCAGTTACTCGTTAACGGGGGAGTGGGATACGCAGTATTTT
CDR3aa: CASSYSLTGEWDTQYF

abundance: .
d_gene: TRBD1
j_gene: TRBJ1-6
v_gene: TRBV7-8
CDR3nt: TGTGCCAGCAGCTTTGGACAGGACAATTCACCCCTCCACTTT
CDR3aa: CASSFGQDNSPLHF

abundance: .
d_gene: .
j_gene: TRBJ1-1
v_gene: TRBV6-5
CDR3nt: TGTGCCAGCAGTGAAAGTCACAGGGACACTGAAGCTTTCTTT
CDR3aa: CASSESHRDTEAFF

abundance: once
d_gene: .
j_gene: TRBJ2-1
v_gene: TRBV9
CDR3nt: TGTGCCAGCAGCGTAGAACCTCGGGGATGGGGCAATGAGCAGTTCTTC
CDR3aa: CASSVEPRGWGNEQFF

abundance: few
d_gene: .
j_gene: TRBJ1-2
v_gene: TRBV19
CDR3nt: TGTGCCAGTCAAACAGTCTATGGCTACACCTTC
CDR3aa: CASQTVYGYTF

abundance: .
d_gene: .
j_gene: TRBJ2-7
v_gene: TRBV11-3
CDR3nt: TGTGCCAGCAGCTCCAACCCCCTGGCCGAGCAGTACTTC
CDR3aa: CASSSNPLAEQYF

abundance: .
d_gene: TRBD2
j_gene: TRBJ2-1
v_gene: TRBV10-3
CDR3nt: TGTGCCATCAAGCCCTCAGCGGGCGGGGGTCTCAATGAGCAGTTCTTC
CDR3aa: CAIKPSAGGGLNEQFF

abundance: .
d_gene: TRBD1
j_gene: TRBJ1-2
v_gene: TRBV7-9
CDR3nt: TGTGCCAGCAGCCCTTGGACAGGGAGTTTCTATGGCTACACCTTC
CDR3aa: CASSPWTGSFYGYTF

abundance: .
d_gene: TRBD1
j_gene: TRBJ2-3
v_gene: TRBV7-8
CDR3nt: TGTGCCAGCAGCTTTGGACAGGGGACAGATACGCAGTATTTT
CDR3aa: CASSFGQGTDTQYF

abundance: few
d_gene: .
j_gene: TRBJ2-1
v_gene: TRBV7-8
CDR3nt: TGTGCCAGCAGCTTAGTACGGGGGAGTCTGTCTACCTACAATGAGCAGTTCTTC
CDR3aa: CASSLVRGSLSTYNEQFF